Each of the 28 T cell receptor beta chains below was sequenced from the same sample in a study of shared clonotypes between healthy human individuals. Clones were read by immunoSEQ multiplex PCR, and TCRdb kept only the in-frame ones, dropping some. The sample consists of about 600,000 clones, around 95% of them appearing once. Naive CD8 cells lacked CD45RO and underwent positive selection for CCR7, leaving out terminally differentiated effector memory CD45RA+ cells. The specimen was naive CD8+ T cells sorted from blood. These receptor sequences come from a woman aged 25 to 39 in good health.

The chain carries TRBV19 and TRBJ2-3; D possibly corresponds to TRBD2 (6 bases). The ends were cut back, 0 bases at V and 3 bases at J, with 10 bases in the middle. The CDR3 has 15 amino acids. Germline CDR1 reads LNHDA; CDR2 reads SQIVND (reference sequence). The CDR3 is CASSIDLEGTDTQYF. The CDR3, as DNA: TGTGCCAGTAGTATAGATCTGGAGGGGACAGATACGCAGTATTTT.

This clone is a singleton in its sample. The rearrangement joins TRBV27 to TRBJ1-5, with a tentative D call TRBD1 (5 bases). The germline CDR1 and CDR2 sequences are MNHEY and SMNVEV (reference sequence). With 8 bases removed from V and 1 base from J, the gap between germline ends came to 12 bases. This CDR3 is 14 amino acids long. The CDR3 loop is CASRRGVSNQPQHF. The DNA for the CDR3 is TGTGCCAGCCGCCGGGGGGTCAGCAATCAGCCCCAGCATTTT.

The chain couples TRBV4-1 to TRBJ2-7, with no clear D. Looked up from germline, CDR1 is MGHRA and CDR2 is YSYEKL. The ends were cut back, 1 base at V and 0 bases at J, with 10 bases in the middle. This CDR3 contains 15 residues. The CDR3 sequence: CASSQAGGFSYEQYF. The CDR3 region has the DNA TGCGCCAGCAGCCAAGCGGGCGGCTTCTCCTACGAGCAGTACTTC.

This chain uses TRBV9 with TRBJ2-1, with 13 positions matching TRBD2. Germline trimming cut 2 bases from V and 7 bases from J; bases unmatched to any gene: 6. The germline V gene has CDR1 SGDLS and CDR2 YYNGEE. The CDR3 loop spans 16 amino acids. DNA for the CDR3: TGTGCCAGCAGCGTGGGACTAGCGGGAAAAACAAATGAGCAGTTCTTC. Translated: CASSVGLAGKTNEQFF.

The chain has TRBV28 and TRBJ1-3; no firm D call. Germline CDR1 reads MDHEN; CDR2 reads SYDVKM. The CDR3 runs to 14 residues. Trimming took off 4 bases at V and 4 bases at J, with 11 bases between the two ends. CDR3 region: CASSSPFRGNTIYF. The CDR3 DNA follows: TGTGCCAGCAGTTCCCCGTTTCGGGGAAACACCATATATTTT.

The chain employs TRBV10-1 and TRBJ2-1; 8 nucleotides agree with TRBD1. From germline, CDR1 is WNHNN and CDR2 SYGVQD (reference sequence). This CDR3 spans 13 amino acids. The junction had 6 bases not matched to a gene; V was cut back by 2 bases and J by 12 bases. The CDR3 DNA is TGCGCCAGCAGTGAGGGACAGGGTAGTATGCAGTTCTTC. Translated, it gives CASSEGQGSMQFF.

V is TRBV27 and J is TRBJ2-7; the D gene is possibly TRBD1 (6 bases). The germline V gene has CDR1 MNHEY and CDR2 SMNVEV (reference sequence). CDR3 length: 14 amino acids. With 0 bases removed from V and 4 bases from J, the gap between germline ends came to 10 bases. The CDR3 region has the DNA TGTGCCAGCAGTTTATCGGTACAGGGTTACGAGCAGTACTTC. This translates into CASSLSVQGYEQYF.

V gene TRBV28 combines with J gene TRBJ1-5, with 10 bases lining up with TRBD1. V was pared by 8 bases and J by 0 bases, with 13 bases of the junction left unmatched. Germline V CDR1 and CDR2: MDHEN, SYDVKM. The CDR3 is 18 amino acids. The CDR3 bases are TGTGCCAGCGGAGGGATCGGGACAGGGGCAAATAGCAATCAGCCCCAGCATTTT. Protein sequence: CASGGIGTGANSNQPQHF.

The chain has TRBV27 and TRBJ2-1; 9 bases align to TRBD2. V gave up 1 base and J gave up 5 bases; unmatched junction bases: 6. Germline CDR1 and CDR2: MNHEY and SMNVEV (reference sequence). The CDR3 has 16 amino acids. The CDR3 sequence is CASSLFDLAGHNEQFF. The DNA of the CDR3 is TGTGCCAGCAGTTTATTCGACCTAGCGGGACACAATGAGCAGTTCTTC.

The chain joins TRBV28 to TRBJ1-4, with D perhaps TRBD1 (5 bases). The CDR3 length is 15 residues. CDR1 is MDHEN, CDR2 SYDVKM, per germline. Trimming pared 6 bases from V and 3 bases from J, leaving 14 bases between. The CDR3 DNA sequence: TGTGCCAGCAGGGAGAACAGGTTCTCTAATGAAAAACTGTTTTTT. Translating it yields CASRENRFSNEKLFF.

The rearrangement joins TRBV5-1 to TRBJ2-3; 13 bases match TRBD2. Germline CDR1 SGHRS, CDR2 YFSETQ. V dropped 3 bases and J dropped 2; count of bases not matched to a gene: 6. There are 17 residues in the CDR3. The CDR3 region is CASSSRLAGGPTDTQYF. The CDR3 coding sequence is TGCGCCAGCAGCTCCCGACTAGCGGGAGGACCCACAGATACGCAGTATTTT.

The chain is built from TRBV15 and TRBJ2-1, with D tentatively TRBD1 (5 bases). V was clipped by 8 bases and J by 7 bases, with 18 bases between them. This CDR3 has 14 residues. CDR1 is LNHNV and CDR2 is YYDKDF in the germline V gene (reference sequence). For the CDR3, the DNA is TGTGCCACCGGAGACAGACCTAACAGTAATGAGCAGTTCTTC. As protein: CATGDRPNSNEQFF.

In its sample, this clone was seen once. CDR3 protein: CASSATGTSGIKEQYF. CDR3 nucleotide sequence: TGTGCCAGTAGTGCCACCGGGACTAGCGGGATAAAAGAGCAGTACTTC. The genes are TRBV19 and TRBJ2-7, with 13 nucleotides matching TRBD2. The germline V gene has CDR1 LNHDA and CDR2 SQIVND (reference sequence). V shed 5 bases, J shed 7 bases, and the junction held 11 bases outside the gene matches. This CDR3 has 16 residues.

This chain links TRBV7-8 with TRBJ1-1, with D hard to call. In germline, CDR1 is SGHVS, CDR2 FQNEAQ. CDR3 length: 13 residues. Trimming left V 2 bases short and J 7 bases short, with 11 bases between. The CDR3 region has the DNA TGTGCCAGCAGCTTATTTGCCGGAGGTGAAGCTTTCTTT. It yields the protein CASSLFAGGEAFF.

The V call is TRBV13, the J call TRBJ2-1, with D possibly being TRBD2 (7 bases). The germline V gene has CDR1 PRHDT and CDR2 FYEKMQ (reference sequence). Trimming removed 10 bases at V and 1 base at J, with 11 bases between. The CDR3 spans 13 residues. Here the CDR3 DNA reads TGTGCCACCGAGGGGGGGTCCTACAATGAGCAGTTCTTC. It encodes CATEGGSYNEQFF. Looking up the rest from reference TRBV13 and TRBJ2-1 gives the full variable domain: AAGVIQSPRHLIKEKRETATLKCYPIPRHDTVYWYQQGPGQDPQFLISFYEKMQSDKGSIPDRFSAQQFSDYHSELNMSSLELGDSALYFCATEGGSYNEQFFGPGTRLTVL.

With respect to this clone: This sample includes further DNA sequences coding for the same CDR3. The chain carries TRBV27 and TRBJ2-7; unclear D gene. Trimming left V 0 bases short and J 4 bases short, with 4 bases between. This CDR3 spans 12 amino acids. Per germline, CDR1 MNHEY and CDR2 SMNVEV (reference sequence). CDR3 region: CASSLSGYEQYF. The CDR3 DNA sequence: TGTGCCAGCAGTTTATCGGGATACGAGCAGTACTTC.

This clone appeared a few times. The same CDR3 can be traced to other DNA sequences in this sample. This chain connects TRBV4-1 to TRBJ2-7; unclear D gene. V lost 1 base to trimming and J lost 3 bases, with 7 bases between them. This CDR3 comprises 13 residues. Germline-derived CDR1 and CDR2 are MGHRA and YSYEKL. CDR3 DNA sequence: TGCGCCAGCAGCCAAGTTCTTAGCTACGAGCAGTACTTC. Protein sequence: CASSQVLSYEQYF.

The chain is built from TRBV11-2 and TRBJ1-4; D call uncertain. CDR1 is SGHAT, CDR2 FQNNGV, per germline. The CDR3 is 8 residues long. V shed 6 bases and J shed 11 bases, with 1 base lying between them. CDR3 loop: CASSKLFF. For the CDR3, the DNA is TGTGCCAGCAGTAAACTGTTTTTT.

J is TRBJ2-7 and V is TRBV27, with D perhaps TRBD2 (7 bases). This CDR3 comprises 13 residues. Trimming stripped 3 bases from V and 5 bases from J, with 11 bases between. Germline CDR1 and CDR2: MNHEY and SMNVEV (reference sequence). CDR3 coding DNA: TGTGCCAGCAGTTTTTGGGAGGGGGACGAGCAGTACTTC. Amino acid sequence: CASSFWEGDEQYF.

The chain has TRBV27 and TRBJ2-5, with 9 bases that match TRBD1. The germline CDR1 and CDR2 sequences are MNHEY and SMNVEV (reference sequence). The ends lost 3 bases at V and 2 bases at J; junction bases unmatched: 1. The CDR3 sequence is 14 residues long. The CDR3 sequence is CASSLGQGQETQYF. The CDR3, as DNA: TGTGCCAGCAGTTTGGGACAGGGACAAGAGACCCAGTACTTC.

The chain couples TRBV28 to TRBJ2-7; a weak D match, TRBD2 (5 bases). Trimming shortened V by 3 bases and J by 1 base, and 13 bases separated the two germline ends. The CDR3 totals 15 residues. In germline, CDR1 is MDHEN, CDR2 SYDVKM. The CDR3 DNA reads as TGTGCCAGCAGTTTCACTAGAACCGGGTCCTACGAGCAGTACTTC. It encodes CASSFTRTGSYEQYF. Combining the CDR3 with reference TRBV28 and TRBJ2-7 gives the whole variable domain DVKVTQSSRYLVKRTGEKVFLECVQDMDHENMFWYRQDPGLGLRLIYFSYDVKMKEKGDIPEGYSVSREKKERFSLILESASTNQTSMYLCASSFTRTGSYEQYFGPGTRLTVT.

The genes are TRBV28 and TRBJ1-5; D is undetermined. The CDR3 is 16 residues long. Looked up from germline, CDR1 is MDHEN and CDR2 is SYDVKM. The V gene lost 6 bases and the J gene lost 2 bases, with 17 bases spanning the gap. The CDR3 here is CASSPHSGSGNQPQHF. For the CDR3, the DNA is TGTGCCAGCAGCCCTCACTCCGGGTCAGGCAATCAGCCCCAGCATTTT.

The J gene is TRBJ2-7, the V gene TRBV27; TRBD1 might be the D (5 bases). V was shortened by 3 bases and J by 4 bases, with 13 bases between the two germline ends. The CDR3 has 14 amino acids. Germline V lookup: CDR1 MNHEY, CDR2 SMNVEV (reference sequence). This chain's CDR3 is CASSFGRVGYEQYF. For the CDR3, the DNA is TGTGCCAGCAGTTTCGGCAGGGTCGGGTACGAGCAGTACTTC.

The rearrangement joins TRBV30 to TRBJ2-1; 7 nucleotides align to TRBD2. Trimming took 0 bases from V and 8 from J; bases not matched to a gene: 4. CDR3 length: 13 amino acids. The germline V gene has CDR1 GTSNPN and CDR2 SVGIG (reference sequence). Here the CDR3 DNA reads TGTGCCTGGAGTGTAGGCGGGAGACATGAGCAGTTCTTC. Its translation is CAWSVGGRHEQFF.

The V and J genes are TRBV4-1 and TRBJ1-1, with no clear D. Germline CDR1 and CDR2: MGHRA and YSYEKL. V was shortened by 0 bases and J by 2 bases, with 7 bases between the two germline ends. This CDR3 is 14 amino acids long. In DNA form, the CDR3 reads TGCGCCAGCAGCCAAGATCTAACCAACACTGAAGCTTTCTTT. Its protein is CASSQDLTNTEAFF.

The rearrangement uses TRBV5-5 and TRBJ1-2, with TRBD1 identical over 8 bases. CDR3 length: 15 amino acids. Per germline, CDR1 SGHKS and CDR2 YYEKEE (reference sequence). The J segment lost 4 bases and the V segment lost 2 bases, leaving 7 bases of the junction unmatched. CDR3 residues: CASSLGQGRFYGYTF. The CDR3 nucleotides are TGTGCCAGCAGCTTAGGACAGGGAAGGTTCTATGGCTACACCTTC.

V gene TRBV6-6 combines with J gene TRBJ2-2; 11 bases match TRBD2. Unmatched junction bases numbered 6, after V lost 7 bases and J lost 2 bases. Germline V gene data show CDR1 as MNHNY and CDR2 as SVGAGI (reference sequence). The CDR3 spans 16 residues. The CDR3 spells CASNGLAGKNTGELFF. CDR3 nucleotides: TGTGCCAGCAACGGACTAGCGGGTAAAAACACCGGGGAGCTGTTTTTT.

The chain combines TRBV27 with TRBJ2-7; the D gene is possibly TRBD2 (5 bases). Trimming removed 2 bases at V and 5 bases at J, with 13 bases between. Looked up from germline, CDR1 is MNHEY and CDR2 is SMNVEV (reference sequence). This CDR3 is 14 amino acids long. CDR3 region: CASSLVGGSNEQYF. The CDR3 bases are TGTGCCAGCAGTTTAGTGGGCGGGTCGAACGAGCAGTACTTC.